One and the same sample provided the 4 T cell receptor beta chains below, sequenced in a study of blood T cell repertoires in COVID-19. Sequencing used immunoSEQ multiplex PCR; TCRdb keeps in-frame clones, though not all of them. This sample has over 50,000 clones, with 75% to 90% found just once. Sample: peripheral blood. All receptors derive from a human donor in a cohort sampled during active COVID-19.

CDR3 loop: CASSLVRTNTEAFF. The CDR3 DNA reads as TGTGCCAGCAGTTTAGTACGGACAAACACTGAAGCTTTCTTT. The genes are TRBV28 and TRBJ1-1; D is possibly TRBD1 (5 bases). Germline CDR1 MDHEN, CDR2 SYDVKM. The CDR3 spans 14 residues. Trimming shortened V by 2 bases and J by 2 bases, and 9 bases separated the two germline ends. Supplemented by reference TRBV28 and TRBJ1-1, the full variable domain reads DVKVTQSSRYLVKRTGEKVFLECVQDMDHENMFWYRQDPGLGLRLIYFSYDVKMKEKGDIPEGYSVSREKKERFSLILESASTNQTSMYLCASSLVRTNTEAFFGQGTRLTVV.

The gene calls are TRBV2 and TRBJ2-1; 7 positions agree with TRBD2. Germline CDR1 reads SNHLY; CDR2 reads FYNNEI. The CDR3 runs to 14 residues. J gave up 3 bases and V 10 bases, and 9 bases lay outside the gene matches. The CDR3 region has the DNA TGTGCCATCTATAGCGGGTCGGTCTACAATGAGCAGTTCTTC. It is translated as CAIYSGSVYNEQFF.

The genes are TRBV19 and TRBJ2-3; TRBD2 is a possible D gene (6 bases). This CDR3 spans 13 amino acids. In germline, CDR1 is LNHDA, CDR2 SQIVND (reference sequence). DNA for the CDR3: TGTGCTACTCCGCGGGATGGGACAGATACGCAGTATTTT. Translated: CATPRDGTDTQYF.

The rearrangement links TRBV29-1 to TRBJ2-1; 12 bases line up with TRBD2. The CDR3 extends over 13 amino acids. J lost 5 bases, V lost 8 bases, and 4 bases had no gene match. Germline-derived CDR1 and CDR2 are SQVTM and ANQGSEA. DNA of the CDR3: TGCAGCCCCCGGACTAGCGGGGACAATGAGCAGTTCTTC. It is translated as CSPRTSGDNEQFF.